This T cell receptor beta chain stems from a study of T cells in Graves' hyperthyroidism and ophthalmopathy (dated by TCRdb to the late 2010s). In the study overall: To identify distinguishing TCR V-J signatures, a discovery cohort of some 99 patients was used, comprising approximately 40 with Graves' ophthalmopathy and 57 with stable Graves' hyperthyroidism. Prospective prediction of ophthalmopathy was tested in an independent validation cohort consisting of some 18 hyperthyroidism patients and around 16 patients who later progressed to ophthalmopathy. For training and testing, the roughly 97 patients in the discovery cohort were randomly divided in a 7:3 ratio. Thyroid tissue and blood T-cell repertoires from six or seven Graves' hyperthyroidism patients were also compared in the study. After sampling, hyperthyroidism patients received methimazole starting at 30 mg daily, and ophthalmopathy patients received high-dose intravenous methylprednisolone. TCR Vbeta CDR3 sequencing of 120 to 150 peripheral blood samples (under 45 ophthalmopathy, 75 hyperthyroidism and roughly 17 progressor patients) is reported in the paper.

Points the paper makes about the study in general: No statistical method was used to set the sample size in advance, and investigators knew the group allocation. Blood samples also contained most of the expanded thyroid clonotypes (frequency above 0.001), which suggests that blood repertoires may reflect thyroid immune responses. In validation, progression to ophthalmopathy was predicted by the model with 70.59% sensitivity and around 76% specificity, a median of around 6.5 months before onset. A model built on a 13 V-J signature distinguished ophthalmopathy from stable hyperthyroidism, reaching roughly 88% sensitivity and 81.08% specificity in cross-validation and 80%/75% in testing.

The CDR3, from cysteine to phenylalanine, totals 14 residues. The DNA shown is the 42-base CDR3, in frame from base 1. Trimming costs V 7 bases and J 7 bases, and their ends lie 16 bases apart. From a lookup of the germline V gene, CDR1 and CDR2 are ENHRY and SYGVKD. The TCR beta CDR3 regions were amplified from RNA transcripts. For the first round of RT-PCR on the TCR CDR3, the HTBI primer set was used together with the Qiagen OneStep RT-PCR kit. A second multiplex PCR round built the libraries, followed by size selection and purification. Libraries were sequenced paired-end with 100 bp reads on an Illumina HiSeq2000. Under the source paper's analysis protocol: SOAPnuke was used to process the raw data, throwing out any read that contained adapters or uncalled bases, had a mean Phred below 15, or lacked an exact constant-primer or identifier match. COPE v1.2.5 was used to merge the high-quality paired reads, and each unique nucleotide sequence was defined as a clonotype. MiTCR v1.1 was used to align clonotypes to the IMGT TRBV, TRBD and TRBJ reference segments. Analysis was restricted to V-J combinations with a frequency above 0.0001, which covered roughly 99% of repertoires. A TCS score was defined as the ratio of F50 (clonal expansion) to E x V (chaos), with BLOSUM62-based TCRdist applied between CDR3 peptides within each V-J. Welch's t-statistics and random forest reduced fewer than 550 V-J features to 13, which were used in a naive Bayes classifier (R e1071). The similarity between thyroid and blood repertoires was quantified using the Morisita-Horn index. TCRdb reran the public reads through fastp at Q25 and MiXCR, keeping productive beta chains. Every CDR3 protein is listed once, alongside the most common genes and DNA of its rows. These V and J calls derive from TCRdb rather than the authors' analysis. The sample table shows around 620,000 distinct CDR3 sequences, and around 46% are seen once. 15% to 20% of the sample is taken by the ten largest.

Exclusion was applied to patients with uncontrolled infections, other autoimmune diseases, pregnancy or lactation. Diagnoses relied on clinical symptoms, serum thyroxine and TRAb, thyroid ultrasound and orbital computed tomography. Total RNA was extracted using Trizol reagent, and RNA quality was assessed on an Agilent 2100 Bioanalyzer. Comment on this clonotype: No cognate antigen has been identified for it. Base qualities are not provided; no much larger clone lies one nucleotide away.

The sequenced sample was peripheral blood or thyroid tissue (not recorded which). The sequence joins TRBV10-3 to TRBJ1-4, with TRBD1 tentatively as D gene (5 bases match). This receptor was identified in an adult woman with Graves' disease, either hyperthyroidism or ophthalmopathy (not recorded which). The CDR3 region: CAINSKGETEKLFF. The DNA is as follows: TGTGCCATCAATTCAAAAGGGGAAACTGAAAAACTGTTTTTT.